What follows describes a single T cell receptor beta chain. What it recognizes is unknown. It was with 60 Vbeta and 13 Jbeta primers that the PCR ran. The table came from immunoSEQ multiplex PCR; TCRdb's copy has only in-frame clones and leaves some out. The listing contains 110,000 to 150,000 clones. The data were obtained in a study of cytomegalovirus exposure and HLA in healthy donors. Study-wide context: A preliminary data release comprised tens of millions of unique TCRs obtained from HLA-typed donors. Study results and caveats: In a later analysis, several top co-occurrence clusters appeared linked to parvovirus B19, influenza, CMV and Epstein-Barr virus.

Trimming took 4 bases from V and 4 from J, leaving 17 bases between them. This CDR3 is 15 amino acids long. CDR1 is SGHRS and CDR2 is YFSETQ in the germline V gene. The chain combines TRBV5-1 with TRBJ1-1; the D gene is possibly TRBD1 (5 bases). This sequence originates from a man aged 40-50 years in good health and CMV-seronegative. Source material: PBMCs. The DNA for the CDR3 is TGCGCCAGCAGCCTCCTTGTTGGAGGGGTCACTGAAGCTTTCTTT. It translates to CASSLLVGGVTEAFF.